This entry describes one T cell receptor beta chain. This sample is drawn from a study of blood T cell repertoires in COVID-19. Clones were read by immunoSEQ multiplex PCR, and TCRdb kept only the in-frame ones, dropping some. The table records some 160,000 clones, 75% to 80% of them present only once. Deletions cut 4 bases from V and 3 bases from J, with 7 bases between. Germline CDR1 and CDR2: MNHEY and SMNVEV (reference sequence). The CDR3 loop spans 13 amino acids. The V and J genes are TRBV27 and TRBJ1-3; D remains ambiguous. Sequencing used peripheral blood. This sequence was found in a woman older than 75 with acute or convalescent COVID-19. The CDR3 loop reads CASSSGRGNTIYF. CDR3 nucleotide sequence: TGTGCCAGCAGTTCTGGGCGTGGAAACACCATATATTTT.